Listed here is a single TCR beta chain. The V end was cut by 0 bases, the J end by 6 bases, with 9 bases between. CDR3 length: 14 amino acids. Germline lookup yields CDR1 MGHRA and CDR2 YSYEKL. This specimen belongs to a study of blood T cell repertoires in COVID-19. In the original workflow: Using reference gene primer amplification, nucleated cell counts were estimated. TCRdb keeps only in-frame clones here, not all; method: immunoSEQ multiplex PCR. The V and J calls and the clone size are those of that table, but D and trimming were determined from the DNA. The sample gives around 250,000 clones, 85% of which show up once; approximately 5% is in the top ten.

This TCR was recovered from a middle-aged man with active or convalescent COVID-19. The V call is TRBV4-1, the J call TRBJ1-3, with D uncertain. Sequencing used peripheral blood. The CDR3 nucleotides are TGCGCCAGCAGCCAAGATTTTAGCCCAAACACCATATATTTT. This translates into CASSQDFSPNTIYF.